Following are 23 T cell receptor beta chains from one sample sequenced in a study of neoadjuvant anti-PD-1 for oral cavity cancer. Assay used: immunoSEQ multiplex PCR; TCRdb lists only in-frame clones, some missing. The sample lists tens of thousands of clones; 65% to 85% were seen once. This sample comprised PBMCs, obtained before nivolumab (anti-PD-1) treatment. The source of these receptors is a person aged 40 to 85 with oral cavity squamous cell carcinoma.

V usage is TRBV5-6 and J usage is TRBJ2-1; 16 bases are shared with TRBD2. V gave up 4 bases and J gave up 7 bases; unmatched junction bases: 11. Germline V CDR1 and CDR2: SGHDT, YYEEEE. The CDR3 loop spans 18 amino acids. The CDR3, as DNA: TGTGCCAGCAGCCTGGGACTAGCGGGAGGGTTGGTGGTTAATGAGCAGTTCTTC. This gives the protein CASSLGLAGGLVVNEQFF.

The V and J genes are TRBV6-1 and TRBJ1-2; 9 bases map to TRBD1. Germline V gives CDR1 MNHNS, CDR2 SASEGT. This CDR3 is 14 amino acids long. V shed 9 bases and J 2 bases; nucleotides not matched to a gene: 7. The CDR3 DNA follows: TGTGCCAGTATAACAGGGGGCCGCAACTATGGCTACACCTTC. Amino acid sequence: CASITGGRNYGYTF.

The V and J genes are TRBV19 and TRBJ2-2; tentatively, D is TRBD1 (5 bases). The germline gives CDR1 LNHDA, CDR2 SQIVND (reference sequence). V shed 2 bases and J shed 5 bases, with 12 bases lying between them. The CDR3 extends over 15 amino acids. CDR3 coding DNA: TGTGCCAGTAGTATAATTGACAGCCGGACCGGGGAGCTGTTTTTT. It yields the protein CASSIIDSRTGELFF.

This clone was found a few times. The chain links TRBV28 to TRBJ1-2; 7 nucleotides line up with TRBD1. Trimming took 3 bases from V and 2 from J; bases not matched to a gene: 9. The CDR3 has 16 amino acids. In germline, CDR1 is MDHEN, CDR2 SYDVKM. Here the CDR3 DNA reads TGTGCCAGCAGTTTGGTATTAAACAGGGGCAACTATGGCTACACCTTC. Translating gives CASSLVLNRGNYGYTF.

This chain links TRBV5-1 with TRBJ2-5; TRBD2 agrees at 10 bases. Germline trimming cut 5 bases from V and 11 bases from J; bases unmatched to any gene: 12. The germline V gene has CDR1 SGHRS and CDR2 YFSETQ. The CDR3 length is 14 residues. CDR3 amino acids: CASRTLRTSGEQYF. The CDR3 DNA follows: TGCGCCAGCAGGACCCTGCGCACTAGCGGGGAACAGTACTTC.

The J gene is TRBJ1-6, the V gene TRBV7-8; D is unresolved. The CDR3 covers 14 residues. Deletions cut 0 bases from V and 10 bases from J, with 10 bases between. In germline, CDR1 is SGHVS, CDR2 FQNEAQ. CDR3 amino acids: CASSLAPDRSPLHF. CDR3 nucleotides: TGTGCCAGCAGCTTAGCTCCAGATCGCTCACCCCTCCACTTT.

The chain recombines TRBV7-6 with TRBJ2-6; D gene uncertain. The germline V gene has CDR1 SGHVS and CDR2 FNYEAQ. This CDR3 region has 14 residues. V shed 5 bases and J shed 4 bases, with 9 bases lying between them. The CDR3 sequence: CASSPASGANVLTF. The CDR3 bases are TGTGCCAGCAGCCCCGCCTCCGGGGCCAACGTCCTGACTTTC.

The chain couples TRBV9 to TRBJ1-4; D unresolved. Germline CDR1 is SGDLS and CDR2 is YYNGEE. CDR3 length: 14 amino acids. Between the trimmed V and J ends, which lost 3 bases and 8 bases, there was a span of 14 bases. DNA for the CDR3: TGTGCCAGCAGCGCGCAGGCAGGAAGCGAAAAACTGTTTTTT. This translates into CASSAQAGSEKLFF.

The chain is built from TRBV5-1 and TRBJ2-7; the match to TRBD2 covers 13 bases. This CDR3 spans 14 amino acids. CDR1 is SGHRS, CDR2 YFSETQ, per germline. With V trimmed by 6 bases and J by 6 bases, 6 bases remained unmatched. The CDR3 coding sequence is TGCGCCAGCACCCTACTAGCGGGGGGGCGCGAGCAGTACTTC. Amino acid sequence: CASTLLAGGREQYF.

This clone was seen more than once but under ten times. This chain uses TRBV6-4 with TRBJ2-6; possibly TRBD2 for D (6 bases). V lost 0 bases and J lost 3, with 15 bases in between. Germline assignment: CDR1 MRHNA and CDR2 SNTAGT. The CDR3 sequence is 18 residues long. The DNA of the CDR3 is TGTGCCAGCAGTGACTCGAAAGGCGGGGCTTTTGGGGCCAACGTCCTGACTTTC. Its translation is CASSDSKGGAFGANVLTF.

This clone has more than one count but fewer than ten. The DNA of the CDR3 is TGTGCCAGCAGCTTGTTCGACAGGGGGCGGGACGAGCAGTACTTC. It encodes CASSLFDRGRDEQYF. The genes are TRBV5-6 and TRBJ2-7; 10 nucleotides align to TRBD1. The V segment lost 1 base and the J segment 5 bases; nucleotides outside the gene matches: 6. CDR3 length: 15 amino acids. In germline, CDR1 is SGHDT, CDR2 YYEEEE. The variable domain in full, completed from reference TRBV5-6 and TRBJ2-7, reads DAGVTQSPTHLIKTRGQQVTLRCSPKSGHDTVSWYQQALGQGPQFIFQYYEEEERQRGNFPDRFSGHQFPNYSSELNVNALLLGDSALYLCASSLFDRGRDEQYFGPGTRLTVT.

In its sample, this clone was seen once. V is TRBV2 and J is TRBJ2-7; no clear D gene. Trimming removed 6 bases from V and 1 base from J, with 4 bases in between. Germline CDR1 is SNHLY and CDR2 is FYNNEI. The CDR3 is 11 amino acids. The CDR3, as DNA: TGTGCCAGCAGAATATCCTACGAGCAGTACTTC. Its translation: CASRISYEQYF.

The chain links TRBV4-2 to TRBJ1-2; tentatively, D is TRBD1 (5 bases). Trimming removed 0 bases at V and 3 bases at J, with 14 bases between. The CDR3 length is 16 residues. The V gene's germline CDR1 is LGHNA and CDR2 YNFKEQ. CDR3 loop: CASSQETGVGDYGYTF. The CDR3 DNA sequence: TGTGCCAGCAGCCAAGAAACCGGGGTGGGGGACTATGGCTACACCTTC.

J is TRBJ1-5 and V is TRBV2; D gene uncertain. With 4 bases removed from V and 2 bases from J, the gap between germline ends came to 12 bases. The CDR3 loop spans 15 amino acids. Germline lookup yields CDR1 SNHLY and CDR2 FYNNEI. CDR3 coding DNA: TGTGCCAGCAGTGCGGGTAGGGCAGGCAATCAGCCCCAGCATTTT. Translated: CASSAGRAGNQPQHF.

The V and J genes are TRBV5-1 and TRBJ1-6; D is perhaps TRBD1 (5 bases). The CDR3 consists of 15 residues. Trimming left V 4 bases short and J 0 bases short, with 8 bases between. Germline V gene sequence: CDR1 SGHRS, CDR2 YFSETQ. CDR3: CASSDSSSYNSPLHF. In nucleotides, the CDR3 is TGCGCCAGCAGCGACAGCAGCTCCTATAATTCACCCCTCCACTTT.

The rearrangement uses TRBV15 and TRBJ2-1; 9 bases align to TRBD2. Germline-derived CDR1 and CDR2 are LNHNV and YYDKDF (reference sequence). After removal of 3 bases from V and 6 bases from J, the junction contained 6 bases not matched to a gene. This CDR3 is 15 amino acids long. In DNA form, the CDR3 reads TGTGCCACCAGCAGGGGCGGGGGGGCCTCCAATGAGCAGTTCTTC. Translated: CATSRGGGASNEQFF.

This clone was observed a single time. The chain is built from TRBV10-1 and TRBJ1-5; 10 nucleotides line up with TRBD1. The V and J ends lost 10 bases and 8 bases, in that order; junction bases with no gene match: 11. Germline V gene data show CDR1 as WNHNN and CDR2 as SYGVQD (reference sequence). The CDR3 is 14 amino acids. For the CDR3, the DNA is TGCGCCACCAAAAGACAGGGGGCTATGGAGCCCCAGCATTTT. Amino acids: CATKRQGAMEPQHF.

The CDR3 here is CSVASLGTLPEYF. CDR3 coding DNA: TGCAGCGTTGCAAGTCTAGGGACCCTCCCGGAGTACTTC. The chain uses TRBV29-1 and TRBJ2-7, with D possibly being TRBD1 or TRBD2 (5 bases each). Germline CDR1 is SQVTM and CDR2 is ANQGSEA. Trimming left V 4 bases short and J 11 bases short, with 21 bases between. The CDR3 has 13 amino acids.

The CDR3 DNA sequence: TGTGCCAGCACCAGGGTTTCCCCCCAGCCCCAGCATTTT. Its protein product is CASTRVSPQPQHF. The chain joins TRBV28 to TRBJ1-5; D perhaps matches TRBD1 (5 bases). CDR1 is MDHEN, CDR2 SYDVKM, per germline. The CDR3 loop spans 13 amino acids. Trimming took 7 bases from V and 7 from J, leaving 14 bases between them.

This chain connects TRBV5-1 to TRBJ1-2; D is uncertain. The CDR3 is 14 amino acids. V was trimmed by 3 bases and J by 3 bases, leaving 12 bases between them. From germline, CDR1 is SGHRS and CDR2 YFSETQ. DNA for the CDR3: TGCGCCAGCAGCTCACCTCCCCGTCACTATGGCTACACCTTC. Protein sequence: CASSSPPRHYGYTF.

As concerns this clone: One end of the junction fails to match germline, which may point to a read error. CDR3 protein: CAISELEGNQPQHF. In DNA, the CDR3 is TGTGCCATCAGTGAGCTGGAGGGCAACCAGCCCCAGCATTTT. V usage is TRBV10-3 and J usage is TRBJ1-5; D ambiguous. The germline gives CDR1 ENHRY, CDR2 SYGVKD. This CDR3 has 14 residues.

The CDR3 protein is CASSQDPTAEAFF. DNA for the CDR3: TGTGCCAGCAGCCAAGATCCGACAGCTGAAGCTTTCTTT. V is TRBV14 and J is TRBJ1-1, with D possibly TRBD1 on 5 matching bases. There are 13 residues in the CDR3. Germline CDR1 reads SGHDN; CDR2 reads FVKESK. V was clipped by 0 bases and J by 6 bases, with 8 bases between them.

The rearrangement uses TRBV9 and TRBJ1-4; 8 positions match TRBD1. The CDR3 runs to 16 residues. Trimming removed 8 bases from V and 7 bases from J; junction bases left unmatched: 16. Germline CDR1 and CDR2: SGDLS and YYNGEE. The CDR3 loop reads CASSTNTGGGGEKLFF. CDR3 DNA: TGTGCCAGTAGCACCAACACAGGGGGAGGGGGTGAAAAACTGTTTTTT.